These 9 T cell receptor beta chains share one sample of origin, sequenced in a study of T cells after posttransplantation cyclophosphamide. Data came from immunoSEQ multiplex PCR; TCRdb stores just in-frame clones and leaves some out. The sample lists about 11,000 clones; roughly 86% were seen once. Treatment was busulfan-fludarabine conditioning, a marrow graft, and cyclophosphamide on days +3 and +4. Sequences were derived from CD4+ T cells sorted from PBMCs, sampled after allogeneic stem cell transplant with posttransplant cyclophosphamide. The receptor set was obtained from a male patient younger than 45 who received an allogeneic stem cell transplant from a related donor, was CMV-positive, and had acute GVHD only. Some T cells may trace back to the graft donor.

The chain links TRBV10-3 to TRBJ2-1; 7 bases line up with TRBD1. The germline V gene has CDR1 ENHRY and CDR2 SYGVKD. The CDR3 contains 13 residues. Unmatched junction bases numbered 4, after V lost 7 bases and J lost 4 bases. CDR3 protein: CAITGDSYNEQFF. DNA for the CDR3: TGTGCCATCACCGGGGACAGTTACAATGAGCAGTTCTTC.

V usage is TRBV27 and J usage is TRBJ1-2, with no clear D. Trimming stripped 3 bases from V and 0 bases from J, with 8 bases between. Germline lookup yields CDR1 MNHEY and CDR2 SMNVEV (reference sequence). The CDR3 contains 14 residues. The CDR3 bases are TGTGCCAGCAGTTTTTTACAAACTAACTATGGCTACACCTTC. This encodes CASSFLQTNYGYTF.

This sequence joins TRBV6-5 and TRBJ1-2, with D unresolved. Trimming took 6 bases from V and 6 from J, leaving 14 bases between them. This CDR3 is 13 amino acids long. In germline, CDR1 is MNHEY, CDR2 SVGAGI. CDR3 residues: CASSPEFGDGYTF. The CDR3 DNA is TGTGCCAGCAGCCCAGAGTTCGGAGATGGCTACACCTTC.

Worth noting for this clone: At the DNA level, this CDR3 is encoded by other sequences in the same sample as well. The V gene is TRBV27, the J gene TRBJ1-1, with a weak D call TRBD1 (5 bases). From germline, CDR1 is MNHEY and CDR2 SMNVEV (reference sequence). V lost 2 bases and J lost 5, with 9 bases in between. The CDR3 sequence is 13 residues long. The CDR3, as DNA: TGTGCCAGCAGTTTAGGCAGGGCTACTGAAGCTTTCTTT. It codes for CASSLGRATEAFF.

This clone has only one observation. The chain joins TRBV7-3 to TRBJ1-6, with D possibly being TRBD1 (5 bases). Germline CDR1 reads SGHTA; CDR2 reads FQGTGA. This CDR3 comprises 14 residues. Trimming took 2 bases from V and 4 from J, leaving 6 bases between them. The CDR3 loop reads CASSLGGYNSPLHF. The CDR3 DNA sequence: TGTGCCAGCAGCTTAGGGGGGTATAATTCACCCCTCCACTTT.

The V gene is TRBV18, the J gene TRBJ1-1; D is ambiguous. The CDR3 covers 14 residues. CDR1 and CDR2 (germline): KGHSH, LQKENI. Trimming shortened V by 3 bases and J by 11 bases, and 19 bases separated the two germline ends. CDR3 sequence reads: CASSPQQSEVGAFF. The CDR3 DNA follows: TGTGCCAGCTCACCCCAGCAGTCGGAGGTGGGGGCTTTCTTT.

This chain uses TRBV4-3 with TRBJ1-1, with TRBD1 identical over 8 bases. The CDR3 has 13 amino acids. Germline V gene sequence: CDR1 LGHNA, CDR2 YSLEER. V lost 5 bases to trimming and J lost 3 bases; unmatched junction nucleotides: 2. CDR3 sequence: CASSWGQDTEAFF. CDR3 in DNA: TGCGCCAGCAGCTGGGGACAGGACACTGAAGCTTTCTTT.

The chain combines TRBV6-1 with TRBJ2-7; D is possibly TRBD1 (5 bases). V was cut by 5 bases and J by 5 bases, with 13 bases left in between. This CDR3 contains 13 residues. CDR1 is MNHNS, CDR2 SASEGT, per germline. CDR3: CASSIQGADEQYF. CDR3 nucleotide sequence: TGTGCCAGCAGTATCCAGGGCGCCGACGAGCAGTACTTC.

This clone was seen a single time. The gene calls are TRBV6-5 and TRBJ2-7, with TRBD1 matching over 10 bases. Germline V gene sequence: CDR1 MNHEY, CDR2 SVGAGI. V was clipped by 4 bases and J by 2 bases; unmatched bases: 5. The CDR3 loop spans 15 amino acids. Here the CDR3 DNA reads TGTGCCAGCAGTTTCCGGGACAGGGGTACCTACGAGCAGTACTTC. Translation: CASSFRDRGTYEQYF.